The sample holds a few counts of the clone carrying this TCR beta chain. Its antigen remains unidentified. CDR3 size: 16 residues. CDR1 and CDR2 (germline): KGHDR, SFDVKD. V lost 2 bases and J lost 3, with 12 bases in between. The data are from a study of blood T cells in healthy people across ages. Study-wide points: With age, beta diversity per million T cells declined roughly linearly, significantly by 30 to 50.

Then a second PCR, running roughly 6 to 12 cycles, was carried out with a sample-barcoded 5' primer and a J-beta primer mix. Carrying 12 random nucleotides, a template-switch adaptor labeled each individual cDNA molecule. MiXCR was run by TCRdb on the 5' RACE reads, yielding one entry per CDR3 protein. The sample lists about 930,000 distinct CDR3 sequences, 29% seen once, with about a tenth in the top ten. This sample was also put to use in a study of T cells of mothers and their children. That work adds: Normalized overlap was always slightly, never significantly, higher in related than unrelated mother-child pairs.

The chain links TRBV24-1 to TRBJ2-2; D perhaps matches TRBD2 (5 bases). Sample: blood. The source of this sequence is a middle-aged woman in good health. CDR3 sequence (DNA): TGTGCCACCAGTGATTGGAGCGGAGACTACACCGGGGAGCTGTTTTTT. Its translation: CATSDWSGDYTGELFF.